This T cell receptor beta chain is from a study of cytomegalovirus exposure and HLA in healthy donors. Study-level points and caveats: Altogether, 150 to 200 TCR beta chains were recorded as cytomegalovirus-associated. Later analysis identified some 16,000 TCR beta sequences associated with HLA alleles, using a false discovery rate threshold of 0.05. Immune exposure information comprised only CMV serostatus.

Worth noting for this clone: Its target is not known.

Researchers ran the PCR with 60 Vbeta and 13 Jbeta primers. TCRdb's copy holds only in-frame clones and misses some; the assay was immunoSEQ multiplex PCR. Of more than 60,000 clones listed, 84% are singletons. Germline V gene sequence: CDR1 SGHAT, CDR2 FQDESV (reference sequence). V was clipped by 5 bases and J by 1 base, with 12 bases between them. The CDR3 totals 14 residues. The chain joins TRBV11-1 to TRBJ2-7; D is undetermined. The sample consisted of PBMCs. The clonotype comes from a man aged 65 to 85 in good health and CMV-seropositive. The CDR3 nucleotides read TGTGCCAGCAGCCCCAGACTGATATCCTACGAGCAGTACTTC. This translates into CASSPRLISYEQYF.